What follows are 23 T cell receptor beta chains derived from one specimen sequenced in a study of cytomegalovirus exposure and HLA in healthy donors. Assay: immunoSEQ multiplex PCR; the TCRdb copy retains only in-frame clones and omits some. In the table there are 150,000 to 200,000 clones, roughly 82% of which are singletons. The specimen sequenced was PBMCs. The receptors derive from a woman between 18 and 29 years old in good health and CMV-seronegative.

The gene calls are TRBV15 and TRBJ2-5, with 15 bases lining up with TRBD2. J gave up 3 bases and V 4 bases, and 6 bases lay outside the gene matches. Germline V gene lookup returns CDR1 LNHNV and CDR2 YYDKDF (reference sequence). CDR3 length: 17 amino acids. The CDR3, as DNA: TGTGCCACCAGCATTTGGACTAGCGGGGGGGACAAAGAGACCCAGTACTTC. Its translation is CATSIWTSGGDKETQYF.

This chain uses TRBV5-1 with TRBJ1-3; D perhaps matches TRBD1 (5 bases). V dropped 0 bases and J dropped 3 bases, with 13 bases sitting between them. In germline, CDR1 is SGHRS, CDR2 YFSETQ. This CDR3 has 16 amino acids. The CDR3 spells CASSLGQGKVGNTIYF. The CDR3 DNA sequence: TGCGCCAGCAGCTTGGGTCAGGGAAAGGTTGGAAACACCATATATTTT.

The genes are TRBV19 and TRBJ2-5; TRBD2 is a possible D gene (6 bases). With 3 bases removed from V and 4 bases from J, the gap between germline ends came to 15 bases. The CDR3 contains 15 residues. Germline lookup yields CDR1 LNHDA and CDR2 SQIVND (reference sequence). The CDR3 spells CASSISQGGRETQYF. For the CDR3, the DNA is TGTGCCAGTAGTATTTCGCAGGGAGGTCGAGAGACCCAGTACTTC.

About this clone: The junction departs from the called germline gene at one end, perhaps through a read error. V usage is TRBV4-1 and J usage is TRBJ2-7; a weak D match, TRBD2 (5 bases). The CDR3 covers 14 residues. Germline V CDR1 and CDR2: MGHRA, YSYEKL. CDR3 in amino acids: CASSHPGGSNEQYF. The DNA of the CDR3 is TGCGCCAGCAGCCACCCTGGAGGCTCCAACGAGCAGTACTTC.

V and J are TRBV18 and TRBJ2-2, with 12 bases aligning to TRBD2. V trimming: 2 bases; J trimming: 5 bases; junction bases outside the gene matches: 9. The CDR3 totals 18 residues. In germline, CDR1 is KGHSH, CDR2 LQKENI. This chain's CDR3 is CASSPARLAGAGTGELFF. CDR3 DNA sequence: TGTGCCAGCTCACCAGCGAGACTAGCGGGAGCGGGAACCGGGGAGCTGTTTTTT.

This rearrangement joins TRBV10-3 to TRBJ1-1; TRBD1 is a possible D gene (6 bases). Germline V gene lookup returns CDR1 ENHRY and CDR2 SYGVKD. CDR3 size: 14 residues. Trimming left V 2 bases short and J 3 bases short, with 10 bases between. CDR3 sequence (DNA): TGTGCCATCAGTGAGAGGGCAGGGGACACTGAAGCTTTCTTT. Its protein product is CAISERAGDTEAFF.

Only one count was recorded for this clone. The chain recombines TRBV11-3 with TRBJ2-3; 8 nucleotides line up with TRBD2. In germline, CDR1 is SGHNT, CDR2 YENEEA. The CDR3 sequence is 16 residues long. The trim removed 1 base at V and 4 bases at J, leaving 7 bases unmatched. CDR3 in amino acids: CASSLAGGPWADTQYF. The CDR3 bases are TGTGCCAGCAGCTTAGCGGGAGGGCCGTGGGCAGATACGCAGTATTTT.

This chain uses TRBV27 with TRBJ2-4; D might be TRBD2 (5 bases). CDR3 size: 13 residues. The germline V gene has CDR1 MNHEY and CDR2 SMNVEV (reference sequence). V lost 7 bases and J lost 9, with 16 bases in between. For the CDR3, the DNA is TGTGCCAGCACCCCTTCCGGGGTAGGCATTCAGTACTTC. This translates into CASTPSGVGIQYF.

The rearrangement links TRBV4-1 to TRBJ2-1, with 15 bases that match TRBD2. This CDR3 has 14 residues. CDR1 and CDR2 from the germline V gene are MGHRA and YSYEKL. J gave up 15 bases and V 2 bases, and 5 bases lay outside the gene matches. The CDR3 coding sequence is TGCGCCAGCAGCCAAATTGGGACTAGCGGGAGGACGTTCTTC. It codes for CASSQIGTSGRTFF.

The rearrangement joins TRBV10-1 to TRBJ2-2, with D possibly being TRBD2 (5 bases). Germline loops: CDR1 WNHNN, CDR2 SYGVQD (reference sequence). V was clipped by 5 bases and J by 4 bases, with 11 bases between them. The CDR3 loop spans 14 amino acids. CDR3 sequence: CASSPGSGTGELFF. The CDR3 bases are TGCGCCAGCAGTCCGGGGAGCGGCACCGGGGAGCTGTTTTTT.

This rearrangement joins TRBV14 to TRBJ1-4; 10 bases line up with TRBD1. V shed 5 bases and J 4 bases; nucleotides not matched to a gene: 7. This CDR3 is built from 16 residues. Germline V gene data show CDR1 as SGHDN and CDR2 as FVKESK. The chain's CDR3 is CASSSGTGVYNEKLFF. As DNA, the CDR3 is TGTGCCAGCAGCTCCGGGACAGGGGTTTATAATGAAAAACTGTTTTTT.

The J gene is TRBJ1-5, the V gene TRBV30, with a tentative D call TRBD1 (6 bases). The CDR3 spans 14 residues. Germline values: CDR1 GTSNPN, CDR2 SVGIG (reference sequence). V lost 2 bases, J lost 2 bases, and 10 bases lay in between. The CDR3 reads CAWSRDIGNQPQHF. The CDR3 bases are TGTGCCTGGAGTAGGGACATTGGCAATCAGCCCCAGCATTTT.

The gene calls are TRBV7-3 and TRBJ2-1; 7 positions match TRBD1. CDR3 size: 15 residues. Germline V gene lookup returns CDR1 SGHTA and CDR2 FQGTGA. Trimming cost V 4 bases and J 3 bases; bases outside gene matches: 6. CDR3 amino acids: CASSSEGTDYNEQFF. The CDR3 DNA reads TGTGCCAGCAGCTCAGAGGGGACAGACTACAATGAGCAGTTCTTC.

This clone was recorded a few times. The chain employs TRBV4-1 and TRBJ2-1; 11 bases align to TRBD2. J lost 2 bases, V lost 1 base, and 1 base had no gene match. Per the germline V gene, CDR1 is MGHRA and CDR2 is YSYEKL. The CDR3 extends over 16 amino acids. The DNA for the CDR3 is TGCGCCAGCAGCCAAGGTAGCGGGGGGGCCTACAATGAGCAGTTCTTC. Its protein is CASSQGSGGAYNEQFF.

V and J are TRBV19 and TRBJ2-7; TRBD1 matches 12 bases. The V gene's germline CDR1 is LNHDA and CDR2 SQIVND (reference sequence). V was pared by 6 bases and J by 5 bases, with 8 bases of the junction left unmatched. CDR3 length equals 15 residues. In DNA form, the CDR3 reads TGTGCCAGTAGCCCCGGGACAGGGGGCTGGGACGAGCAGTACTTC. Encoded protein: CASSPGTGGWDEQYF.

This clone was observed a single time. This chain links TRBV5-1 with TRBJ2-1; 13 bases line up with TRBD2. The CDR3 is 17 amino acids. The V segment lost 4 bases and the J segment 7 bases; nucleotides outside the gene matches: 11. From germline, CDR1 is SGHRS and CDR2 YFSETQ. CDR3 coding DNA: TGCGCCAGCAGCCGGATCCTAGGACTAGCGGGGGAGAATGAGCAGTTCTTC. Translation gives CASSRILGLAGENEQFF.

V usage is TRBV10-3 and J usage is TRBJ2-7; TRBD1 matches at 7 bases. J was trimmed by 3 bases and V by 6 bases; bases with no gene match: 11. Germline V lookup: CDR1 ENHRY, CDR2 SYGVKD. There are 15 residues in the CDR3. The CDR3 here is CAIRLSTGRGYEQYF. CDR3 bases: TGTGCCATCAGGCTATCGACAGGGAGAGGCTACGAGCAGTACTTC.

The V and J genes are TRBV11-1 and TRBJ2-4; 14 positions agree with TRBD2. The CDR3 is 17 residues long. CDR1 SGHAT and CDR2 FQDESV come from the germline V gene (reference sequence). After removal of 4 bases from V and 0 bases from J, the junction contained 2 bases not matched to a gene. The CDR3 nucleotides are TGTGCCAGCAGCTCGGGACTAGCGGGAGCAGCCAAAAACATTCAGTACTTC. Its translation: CASSSGLAGAAKNIQYF.

This chain joins TRBV2 and TRBJ2-7, with 8 bases matching TRBD2. V lost 6 bases, J lost 7 bases, and 8 bases stayed unmatched. The V gene's germline CDR1 is SNHLY and CDR2 FYNNEI. The CDR3 contains 13 residues. The chain's CDR3 is CASRARTSPEQYF. The CDR3 nucleotides read TGTGCCAGCAGGGCCAGGACTAGCCCGGAGCAGTACTTC.

The V call is TRBV5-1, the J call TRBJ2-1, with a weak D call TRBD1 (6 bases). Trimming shortened V by 4 bases and J by 0 bases, and 17 bases separated the two germline ends. Germline CDR1 is SGHRS and CDR2 is YFSETQ. CDR3 length equals 17 residues. CDR3 loop: CASSPPYRVSSYNEQFF. The CDR3 DNA reads as TGCGCCAGCAGCCCACCCTACAGGGTTAGCTCCTACAATGAGCAGTTCTTC.

The V gene is TRBV5-6, the J gene TRBJ2-1, with TRBD2 identical over 11 bases. The J segment lost 4 bases and the V segment lost 4 bases, leaving 10 bases of the junction unmatched. Per germline, CDR1 SGHDT and CDR2 YYEEEE. The CDR3 sequence is 17 residues long. CDR3 coding DNA: TGTGCCAGCAGCCCCGGGGCTAGCGGGGGGAATTACAATGAGCAGTTCTTC. This codes for CASSPGASGGNYNEQFF.

The J gene is TRBJ1-1, the V gene TRBV19; 8 nucleotides line up with TRBD1. The CDR3 extends over 14 amino acids. Germline V gives CDR1 LNHDA, CDR2 SQIVND (reference sequence). The V gene end was trimmed by 3 bases and the J gene end by 4 bases; junction bases not matched to a gene: 4. CDR3 nucleotide sequence: TGTGCCAGTAGTATCCGGACAGGGCTCACTGAAGCTTTCTTT. Protein: CASSIRTGLTEAFF.

The V call is TRBV2, the J call TRBJ2-3; the D is unclear. V lost 4 bases to trimming and J lost 6 bases, with 5 bases between them. CDR1 is SNHLY and CDR2 is FYNNEI in the germline V gene. This CDR3 is 11 amino acids long. For the CDR3, the DNA is TGTGCCAGCAGTGCGGAGGATACGCAGTATTTT. Translation gives CASSAEDTQYF.